This TCR beta chain is drawn from a study of T cells after yellow fever vaccination. TCRdb reprocessed the 5' RACE reads via MiXCR and lists one record per CDR3 protein. The data contain 500,000 to 700,000 distinct CDR3 sequences, 19% of them singletons. General study results and limits: A large majority of primary-vaccination clones showed up again after the booster (around 95% CD4, around 85% CD8).

Germline lookup yields CDR1 DFQATT and CDR2 SNEGSKA (reference sequence). This CDR3 comprises 17 residues. The J segment lost 1 base and the V segment lost 1 base, leaving 8 bases of the junction unmatched. The table lists this clonotype with a few counts. The antigen remains unidentified. The origin of this receptor is a man under 40 who received the YFV17D yellow fever vaccine. The source material was PBMCs, sampled 15 days after the yellow fever booster vaccination. The gene calls are TRBV20-1 and TRBJ2-2, with 8 positions matching TRBD1. The CDR3 DNA reads as TGCAGTGCTAGAGGTGCTTCAGGACAGGGGAACACCGGGGAGCTGTTTTTT. The encoded protein is CSARGASGQGNTGELFF.